This T cell receptor beta chain appears in the sequencing data of a study of CD8 T cells in Susac syndrome. Broader study findings: Individuals included in the TCR sequencing and HLA analysis were acknowledged by the study to be relatively few in number.

cDNA came from about 0.5 to 1 ug RNA primed by random hexamers. Amplification of TCR beta CDR3 spanned 54 Vbeta and 13 Jbeta via immunoSEQ multiplex PCR. Via MiXCR, TCRdb re-called the immunoSEQ multiplex PCR reads, giving one row per CDR3 protein. The sample includes hundreds of thousands of distinct CDR3 sequences, roughly 85% of them seen just once. This CDR3 is 12 amino acids long. Per the germline V gene, CDR1 is SGHNT and CDR2 is YYREEE (reference sequence). The ends were cut back, 3 bases at V and 3 bases at J, with 6 bases in the middle. As regards this clonotype: Antigen: not known.

CD8+ and CD4+ blood T cells underwent TCR beta sequencing. TEMRA cells were FACS-enriched and CD8+ and CD4+ T cells negatively isolated. Sequenced: CD8+ T cells from PBMCs. The sequence was collected from a human donor with multiple sclerosis. V usage is TRBV5-4 and J usage is TRBJ1-1; D gene uncertain. Here the CDR3 DNA reads TGTGCCAGCAGCTCCCGGGACACTGAAGCTTTCTTT. Its protein product is CASSSRDTEAFF.